The source of this TCR beta chain is a study of blood T cell repertoires in COVID-19. CDR1 and CDR2 (germline): SNHLY, FYNNEI. Trimming cost V 9 bases and J 6 bases; bases outside gene matches: 6. This CDR3 region has 12 residues. TCRdb's copy holds only in-frame clones and misses some; the assay was immunoSEQ multiplex PCR. The table lists over 130,000 clones, 80% to 85% of them singletons. Sample: peripheral blood. This sequence joins TRBV2 and TRBJ1-1, with TRBD1 identical over 8 bases. The clonotype originates from a man aged 25 to 40 with COVID-19, enrolled during active disease. The chain's CDR3 is CARRQGTPEAFF. Written as DNA, the CDR3 is TGTGCCAGAAGACAGGGGACCCCTGAAGCTTTCTTT.